Shown below are 15 T cell receptor beta chains from a single sample sequenced in a study of monozygotic twins with inflammatory bowel disease. Each CDR3 protein gets one entry in TCRdb, which reprocessed the 5' RACE reads and gives no DNA. This repertoire comprises 150,000 to 200,000 distinct CDR3 sequences; its ten largest clones make up around 6.8%. The source material was blood. The receptors shown here come from a human donor with ulcerative colitis or Crohn's disease, or a healthy co-twin of an affected twin (not recorded which).

The chain combines TRBV7-9 with TRBJ1-3; the D gene TCRdb calls, TRBD1, cannot be checked with no DNA. Looked up from germline, CDR1 is SEHNR and CDR2 is FQNEAQ (reference sequence). The CDR3 is 17 residues long. The CDR3 loop is CASSSNRDGVSGNTIYF.

CDR3 loop: CASSSPLGAFYTGELFF. This chain joins TRBV7-2 and TRBJ2-2; the TCRdb D gene call, TRBD1, has no DNA to confirm it. This CDR3 has 17 residues. Per germline, CDR1 SGHTA and CDR2 FQGNSA.

The gene calls are TRBV12-3 or TRBV12-4 and TRBJ2-5; TCRdb's D gene call, TRBD1, goes unchecked for lack of DNA. The CDR3 is 13 residues long. CDR3 sequence reads: CASSPGRWETQYF.

V is TRBV3-1 and J is TRBJ1-6. Per germline, CDR1 LGHDT and CDR2 YNNKEL (reference sequence). The CDR3 is made up of 15 amino acids. The chain's CDR3 is CASSQEAALNSPLHF.

The gene calls are TRBV10-3 and TRBJ2-7. Germline V gene data show CDR1 as ENHRY and CDR2 as SYGVKD. The CDR3 consists of 15 residues. The CDR3: CAISASTKSSYEQYF.

V usage is TRBV24-1 and J usage is TRBJ2-2; the D call from TCRdb, TRBD2, cannot be confirmed without DNA. The germline V gene has CDR1 KGHDR and CDR2 SFDVKD. The CDR3 consists of 16 residues. The CDR3 sequence: CATSDSSWFPPGELFF.

The CDR3: CASSLDLGPMGKLFF. The chain carries TRBV7-9 and TRBJ1-4. The CDR3 is 15 residues long. Germline CDR1 reads SEHNR; CDR2 reads FQNEAQ (reference sequence).

The rearrangement uses TRBV27 and TRBJ2-7. The CDR3 length is 15 residues. The germline gives CDR1 MNHEY, CDR2 SMNVEV (reference sequence). The CDR3 sequence: CASSLSFQEFGEQYF.

The rearrangement joins TRBV7-2 to TRBJ2-7; TCRdb's assignment of TRBD1 cannot be checked, as there is no DNA. CDR1 is SGHTA, CDR2 FQGNSA, per germline. This CDR3 has 17 residues. The CDR3 spells CASSLSPGGSLSYEQYF.

V is TRBV7-2 and J is TRBJ2-3; the D gene TCRdb calls, TRBD2, cannot be checked with no DNA. CDR1 and CDR2 from the germline V gene are SGHTA and FQGNSA. The CDR3 covers 16 residues. The CDR3 is CASSLTSGFSTDTQYF.

The chain combines TRBV18 with TRBJ1-5; as DNA is missing, the TRBD1 call by TCRdb cannot be tested. The germline V gene has CDR1 KGHSH and CDR2 LQKENI. The CDR3 spans 14 residues. CDR3 protein: CASSVGGYDQPQHF.

J is TRBJ2-5 and V is TRBV7-2; TCRdb designates TRBD1, a call that cannot be tested without DNA. Germline lookup yields CDR1 SGHTA and CDR2 FQGNSA. The CDR3 has 17 amino acids. The chain's CDR3 is CASSRLTGGQLQETQYF.

This chain uses TRBV7-2 with TRBJ1-1. The germline CDR1 and CDR2 sequences are SGHTA and FQGNSA. This CDR3 contains 16 residues. The CDR3 loop is CASSLDWREGNTEAFF.

The V call is TRBV30, the J call TRBJ1-6. Germline assignment: CDR1 GTSNPN and CDR2 SVGIG (reference sequence). The CDR3 is 15 amino acids. This CDR3 reads CAWSGRSFYNSPLHF.

The rearrangement uses TRBV5-1 and TRBJ1-5; TCRdb lists TRBD1, though no DNA is available to test this call. The CDR3 has 14 amino acids. CDR1 SGHRS and CDR2 YFSETQ come from the germline V gene. The CDR3 is CASSPDSDNQPQHF.